Here is one TCR beta chain with its context. The specificity of this receptor is unknown. No qualities accompany the bases; no much larger clone lies one base away. Using the deep immunoSEQ assay, TCR CDR3 regions were amplified from genomic DNA by multiplex PCR. For each cell subset, the extracted genomic DNA was distributed evenly across all wells of several immunoSEQ 96-well plates, and each plate served as one replicate. For sorted subsets, about 200 ng genomic DNA, equal to 30,000 or so T cell genomes, was loaded into each replicate PCR. Purified libraries were measured with a Qubit 3.0 fluorometer, size-checked on a Bioanalyzer 2100, and measured again with the KAPA Library Quantification kit. Each immunoSEQ 96-well plate was sequenced on its own single-read 150-cycle Illumina NextSeq 550 flow cell. On the authors' methods: Because only junctional sequences without quality scores were contained in the immunoSEQ output, filtering matching that applied to full-length reads could not be performed. Sequences were annotated with PyIR, a Python wrapper for IgBLAST v1.9, using IMGT germline references to assign V/J genes and CDR3. Any read was removed if the V/J assignment was weak (E-value above 1e-6), the CDR3 was missing, or the read contained stop codons, out-of-frame junctions, or ambiguous translated residues. V3J clonotypes were defined as sequences sharing an identical inferred V gene, J gene, and CDR3 amino acid sequence. The percentage overlap between two repertoires was calculated by dividing the number of shared unique clonotypes by the size of the smaller repertoire. RTK rarefaction, the Chao1 estimator, and Recon v2.1 estimates of unobserved clonotypes were used to assess repertoire richness. OLGA was used to compute generation probabilities for all TCRbeta clonotypes that the gDNA method yielded from a handful of donors. TCRdb stores this immuneACCESS table with in-frame sequences only. Part of the clones is absent; in the studies checked, under half of the shortfall reflects unresolved V genes, and no reason is known for the rest. That table is the source of V, J and clone size, and D and trimming were worked out from the DNA. The sample yields around 2,000,000 clones; 85% to 95% were counted once. The ten biggest clones cover roughly 1.2% of the sample.

The entry originates in a study of shared clonotypes between healthy human individuals (dated by TCRdb to the early 2020s). About the study as a whole: A few men and two women, aged 18 to 49 years, made up the cohort. Per donor, leukapheresis produced somewhere between about 0.8 and 9 billion PBMCs. To increase sequencing depth and limit assay-specific biases, TCR repertoire library preparation and sequencing were carried out by different laboratories using diverse techniques. To estimate repertoire size and how much clonotype sharing occurs between individuals, the study deeply sequenced the blood TCR repertoires of roughly 5 healthy adults. For each donor, CD4 naive and CD4 memory were each given three plates, CD8 naive was given two plates, and CD8 memory was given one plate.

V is pared back by 1 base and J by 2 bases, with 18 bases lying between the germline termini. Via the germline V gene (reference sequence), CDR1 is SEHNR and CDR2 FQNEAQ. The CDR3 contains 18 residues, cysteine and phenylalanine counted. Only the CDR3 DNA is retained, 54 bases long and in frame from the first base. What the work shows at the level of the full study, not this receptor alone: Even with the large sequencing depth, rarefaction of the sorted-subset datasets indicated that sequencing was incomplete. Roughly 5% of naive CD4, 3% to 4% of naive CD8, 2.3% of memory CD4, and 0.35% to 0.5% of memory CD8 clonotypes were shared across a few donors. Clonotypes shared by all four sorted-subset donors showed higher generation probabilities than non-shared clonotypes. Sampling was restricted to blood, and TCR repertoires in tissues likely differ from the TCR repertoires found in blood. Because the study included only a small number of donors, the genetic and exposure-history diversity represented was limited. Pairwise subsampling led to the expectation that sequencing depth would affect the degree of clonotype sharing among donors. Naive subsets generally had larger estimated clonotype richness than memory subsets.

For the CD8 naive samples, CD45RO-negative cells were positively selected for CCR7, yielding a CD45RA+CCR7+ population from which TemRA cells were excluded. Donors were healthy HIV-negative adults with no recently reported acute infections or vaccinations. Every donor was a Caucasian adult living in Nashville, Tennessee, USA. Blood was obtained by leukapheresis, after which PBMCs were separated by Ficoll-Histopaque density gradient centrifugation and cryopreserved in liquid nitrogen vapor phase. Analytical flow cytometry was used to check the purity and quantity of each magnetically sorted T cell population. Genomic DNA was isolated from each sorted fraction and quantified by UV absorbance on a Nanodrop 2000c.

The TCR was taken from a man between 18 and 35 years old in good health. The V and J genes are TRBV7-9 and TRBJ1-3; a weak D assignment points to TRBD1 (5 bases agree). The material sequenced was naive CD8+ T cells sorted from blood. The cell subset or site label, read with the paper, signifies: CD45RA+CCR7+. The sequenced DNA: TGTGCCAGCAGCTTAGAGCTCACGGGGCGCTTCCCTGGAAACACCATATATTTT. This gives the protein CASSLELTGRFPGNTIYF.